This TCR beta chain is drawn from a study of blood T cell repertoires in COVID-19. The method was immunoSEQ multiplex PCR; TCRdb's version includes in-frame clones alone and lacks a portion of them. The sample contains 60,000 to 100,000 clones, around 90% of which appear only once. Germline CDR1 is MNHEY and CDR2 is SVGAGI. The ends were cut back, 6 bases at V and 4 bases at J, with 15 bases in the middle. The CDR3 loop spans 15 amino acids. The source of this sequence is a man aged 45-60 years with active COVID-19. The chain joins TRBV6-5 to TRBJ2-2; the D gene is possibly TRBD1 (8 bases). Sample: peripheral blood. The CDR3 spells CASRNNRGGTGELFF. In DNA form, the CDR3 reads TGTGCCAGCAGAAACAACAGGGGGGGCACCGGGGAGCTGTTTTTT.